This TCR beta chain was retrieved from a study of CD8 T cells in Susac syndrome. In the case of this clonotype: Its antigen is unknown.

The V gene's germline CDR1 is DFQATT and CDR2 SNEGSKA (reference sequence). The CDR3 is 13 amino acids. Trimming shortened V by 0 bases and J by 2 bases, and 7 bases separated the two germline ends. Study outcomes and limitations: That the number of individuals in its TCR sequencing and HLA analysis was relatively small was acknowledged by the study.

RNA amounts of about 0.5 to 1 ug underwent reverse transcription with random hexamers. TCRdb re-analysed the immunoSEQ multiplex PCR reads in MiXCR, keeping a single row per CDR3 protein. Seen here are around 200,000 distinct CDR3 sequences, around 94% observed once, and the top ten hold 0.085% to 0.1%. CD8+ and CD4+ T cells from blood underwent TCR beta sequencing. While CD8+ and CD4+ T cells were isolated negatively, TEMRA cells were enriched by FACS. The sequenced sample consisted of CD4+ T cells from PBMCs. This chain links TRBV20-1 with TRBJ1-2; D ambiguous. This receptor was taken from a human donor with Susac syndrome. The chain's CDR3 is CSARERLNYGYTF. CDR3 bases: TGCAGTGCTAGAGAAAGGTTAAACTATGGCTACACCTTC.